Each of the 6 T cell receptor beta chains below was sequenced from the same sample in a study of T cells after yellow fever vaccination. Each CDR3 protein is one row after TCRdb ran MiXCR on the 5' RACE reads. Counted here are some 320,000 distinct CDR3 sequences, roughly 8.7% occurring once; the ten biggest clones make up about a sixth. The sequencing here drew on PBMCs, taken on the day of the first yellow fever vaccination. These receptor sequences come from a man aged 18 to 35 who received the YFV17D yellow fever vaccine.

The CDR3 nucleotides read TGTGCCAGCAGCTTTCTGGACAGGGGCGAGCAGTACGTC. This translates into CASSFLDRGEQYV. V usage is TRBV5-5 and J usage is TRBJ2-7; 9 bases match TRBD1. CDR1 and CDR2 (germline): SGHKS, YYEKEE (reference sequence). The ends lost 2 bases at V and 6 bases at J; junction bases unmatched: 3. The CDR3 is made up of 13 amino acids.

This clonotype was observed a handful of times. The chain has TRBV7-2 and TRBJ2-5; 9 nucleotides agree with TRBD2. The J segment lost 2 bases and the V segment lost 6 bases, leaving 10 bases of the junction unmatched. This CDR3 region has 16 residues. Germline-derived CDR1 and CDR2 are SGHTA and FQGNSA. CDR3 residues: CASRSTGTSTQETQYF. CDR3 nucleotide sequence: TGTGCCAGCAGGTCCACCGGGACTAGCACTCAAGAGACCCAGTACTTC.

The V call is TRBV11-3, the J call TRBJ2-1, with TRBD1 as a possible D gene (6 bases). From germline, CDR1 is SGHNT and CDR2 YENEEA. With 4 bases removed from V and 3 bases from J, the gap between germline ends came to 10 bases. The CDR3 spans 14 residues. The CDR3 nucleotides read TGTGCCAGCAGCTCGCGGACAGACTACAATGAGCAGTTCTTC. Translating it yields CASSSRTDYNEQFF.

This chain links TRBV5-1 with TRBJ2-2, with D possibly matching TRBD1 (6 bases). Looked up from germline, CDR1 is SGHRS and CDR2 is YFSETQ. The germline V and J ends were trimmed by 3 bases and 1 base, with 13 bases remaining between them. The CDR3 loop spans 16 amino acids. CDR3 bases: TGCGCCAGCAGCTCGACCGGGACACTGAACACCGGGGAGCTGTTTTTT. Residues: CASSSTGTLNTGELFF. Drawing the rest from reference TRBV5-1 and TRBJ2-2, the complete variable domain is KAGVTQTPRYLIKTRGQQVTLSCSPISGHRSVSWYQQTPGQGLQFLFEYFSETQRNKGNFPGRFSGRQFSNSRSEMNVSTLELGDSALYLCASSSTGTLNTGELFFGEGSRLTVL.

This clonotype was detected ten times or more. V gene TRBV5-6 combines with J gene TRBJ2-5, with D maybe TRBD1 (6 bases). This CDR3 region has 12 residues. Germline values: CDR1 SGHDT, CDR2 YYEEEE. Trimming pared 4 bases from V and 5 bases from J, leaving 9 bases between. The CDR3 DNA is TGTGCCAGCAGCCTGGGACACGAGACCCAGTACTTC. Protein: CASSLGHETQYF.

The chain is built from TRBV12-3 or TRBV12-4 and TRBJ2-1; D may match TRBD1 or TRBD2 (6 bases each). This CDR3 comprises 15 residues. V shed 0 bases and J shed 10 bases, with 16 bases lying between them. CDR3: CASSLAGGEGREQFF. CDR3 DNA sequence: TGTGCCAGCAGTTTAGCGGGGGGCGAGGGTCGGGAGCAGTTCTTC.